This T cell receptor (beta chain) was profiled in a study of blood T cells in healthy people across ages. The authors ran a second PCR of 7 to 11 cycles using a sample-barcoded 5' primer and a J-beta primer mix. Via MiXCR, TCRdb re-called the 5' RACE reads, giving one row per CDR3 protein. The sample has 550,000 to 700,000 distinct CDR3 sequences, about 25% seen once. Germline CDR1 and CDR2: GTSNPN and SVGIG (reference sequence). This CDR3 has 14 residues. Trimming took 0 bases from V and 2 from J, leaving 10 bases between them. This chain links TRBV30 with TRBJ1-1; D uncertain. This TCR was sampled from a woman between 70 and 85 years old in good health. Sample: blood. Here the CDR3 DNA reads TGTGCCTGGAGTGTAGGGCAGGCTAACACTGAAGCTTTCTTT. Protein sequence: CAWSVGQANTEAFF. Together with reference TRBV30 and TRBJ1-1, the CDR3 gives the full variable domain: SQTIHQWPATLVQPVGSPLSLECTVEGTSNPNLYWYRQAAGRGLQLLFYSVGIGQISSEVPQNLSASRPQDRQFILSSKKLLLSDSGFYLCAWSVGQANTEAFFGQGTRLTVV.